Reported below is one T cell receptor beta chain. Antigen specificity is unknown. This sample was taken from a study of cytomegalovirus exposure and HLA in healthy donors. Study-wide results and limits: In a later analysis, CMV-associated beta chains were mostly HLA-associated, it appeared. Association of a missense DCLRE1C variant with TCR beta V- and J-gene trimming was reported in a later analysis.

PCR was performed using 60 Vbeta and 13 Jbeta primers. Original processing methods: Some 11 million of the 80 million or so unique TCR beta chains counted in a later analysis were shared. Clones were sequenced by immunoSEQ multiplex PCR, and TCRdb holds only the in-frame ones, with some missing. D and trimming come from the DNA, and the V and J calls and clone size come from that table. Here the sample spans roughly 100,000 clones, about three quarters being singletons. The germline gives CDR1 SGHTA, CDR2 FQGNSA. This CDR3 contains 16 residues. The V segment lost 5 bases and the J segment 5 bases; nucleotides outside the gene matches: 13.

The receptor was isolated from a middle-aged woman in good health and CMV-seropositive. V is TRBV7-2 and J is TRBJ2-5, with TRBD1 identical over 8 bases. Material: PBMCs. This chain's CDR3 is CASSNSGQGLWETQYF. The CDR3 DNA is TGTGCCAGCAGCAATAGTGGACAGGGTCTCTGGGAGACCCAGTACTTC.